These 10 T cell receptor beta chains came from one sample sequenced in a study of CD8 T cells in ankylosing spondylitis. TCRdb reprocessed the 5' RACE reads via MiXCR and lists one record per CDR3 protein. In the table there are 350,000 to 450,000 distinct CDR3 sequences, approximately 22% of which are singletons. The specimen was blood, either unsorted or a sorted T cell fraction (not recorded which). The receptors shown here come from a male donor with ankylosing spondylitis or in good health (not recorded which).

CDR3 DNA: TGTGCCAGCAGTTACCCCGGGGCCGGGGAGACCCAGTACTTC. As protein: CASSYPGAGETQYF. V and J are TRBV12-3 or TRBV12-4 and TRBJ2-5, with D possibly called TRBD1 or TRBD2 (5 bases each). This CDR3 is 14 amino acids long. V lost 4 bases and J 5 bases, leaving 14 bases between the germline ends.

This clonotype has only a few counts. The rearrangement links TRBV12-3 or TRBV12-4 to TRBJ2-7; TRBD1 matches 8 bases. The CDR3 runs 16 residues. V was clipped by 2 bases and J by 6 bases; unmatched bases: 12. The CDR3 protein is CASSLRRLQGAREQYF. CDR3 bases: TGTGCCAGCAGTTTACGTCGATTGCAGGGGGCGCGCGAGCAGTACTTC.

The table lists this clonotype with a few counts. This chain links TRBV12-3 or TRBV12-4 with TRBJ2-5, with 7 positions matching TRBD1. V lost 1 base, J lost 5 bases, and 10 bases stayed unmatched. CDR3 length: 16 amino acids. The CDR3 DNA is TGTGCCAGCAGTTTAGGACAGGGCCTTAGGCTGGAGACCCAGTACTTC. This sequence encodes CASSLGQGLRLETQYF.

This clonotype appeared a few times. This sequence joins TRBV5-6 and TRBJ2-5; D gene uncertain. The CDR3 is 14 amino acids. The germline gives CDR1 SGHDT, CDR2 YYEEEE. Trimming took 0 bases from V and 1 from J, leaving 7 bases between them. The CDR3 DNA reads TGTGCCAGCAGCTTGGGAGTACCCCAAGAGACCCAGTACTTC. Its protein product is CASSLGVPQETQYF.

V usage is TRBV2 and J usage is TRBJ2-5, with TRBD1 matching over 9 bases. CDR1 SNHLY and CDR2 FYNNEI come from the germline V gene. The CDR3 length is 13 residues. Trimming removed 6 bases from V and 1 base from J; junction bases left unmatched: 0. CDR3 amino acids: CASRDRGQETQYF. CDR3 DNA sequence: TGTGCCAGCAGGGACAGGGGCCAAGAGACCCAGTACTTC.

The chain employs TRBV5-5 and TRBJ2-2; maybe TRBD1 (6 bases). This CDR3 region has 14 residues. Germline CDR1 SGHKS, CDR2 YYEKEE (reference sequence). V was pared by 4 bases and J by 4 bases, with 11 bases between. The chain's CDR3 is CASSGRQVTGELFF. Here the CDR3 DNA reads TGTGCCAGCAGCGGGAGACAGGTCACCGGGGAGCTGTTTTTT.

DNA of the CDR3: TGTGCCAGCAGGCGGGACCGAGGATACGAGCAGTACTTC. Translating gives CASRRDRGYEQYF. J is TRBJ2-7 and V is TRBV6-1, with a possible D match to TRBD2 (6 bases). The V gene lost 6 bases and the J gene lost 4 bases, with 13 bases spanning the gap. The CDR3 length is 13 residues. Germline lookup yields CDR1 MNHNS and CDR2 SASEGT.

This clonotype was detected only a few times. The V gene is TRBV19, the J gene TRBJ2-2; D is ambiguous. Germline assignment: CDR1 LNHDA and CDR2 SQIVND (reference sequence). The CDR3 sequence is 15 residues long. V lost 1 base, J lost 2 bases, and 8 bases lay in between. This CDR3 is CASSIVASNTGELFF. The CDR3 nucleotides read TGTGCCAGTAGTATAGTCGCCAGTAACACCGGGGAGCTGTTTTTT.

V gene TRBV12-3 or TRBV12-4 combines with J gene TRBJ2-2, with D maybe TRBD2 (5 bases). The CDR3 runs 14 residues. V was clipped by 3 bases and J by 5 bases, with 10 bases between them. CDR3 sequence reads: CASSFGWETGELFF. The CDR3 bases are TGTGCCAGCAGTTTTGGGTGGGAGACCGGGGAGCTGTTTTTT.

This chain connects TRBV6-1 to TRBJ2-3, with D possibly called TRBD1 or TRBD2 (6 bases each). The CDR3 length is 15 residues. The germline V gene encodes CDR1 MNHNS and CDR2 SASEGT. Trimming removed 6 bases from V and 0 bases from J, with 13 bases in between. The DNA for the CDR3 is TGTGCCAGCAGGAACAGGGACTCTAGCACAGATACGCAGTATTTT. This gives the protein CASRNRDSSTDTQYF.